Here is one T cell receptor beta chain with its context. The record originates from a study of blood T cell repertoires in COVID-19. Study background: COVID-19 samples from acute and convalescent phases originated in the United States, Italy and Spain. T cells, B-cell-depleted T cells, or PBMCs supplied cDNA or gDNA.

The CDR3 covers 16 residues. V was pared by 0 bases and J by 8 bases, with 17 bases between. Germline V gene data show CDR1 as MNHEY and CDR2 as SMNVEV (reference sequence). In the study's own analysis: Amplified reference gene primers provided the basis for estimating nucleated cell counts. Clones were sequenced by immunoSEQ multiplex PCR, and TCRdb holds only the in-frame ones, with some missing. The V and J calls and clone size come from that table; D and trimming were worked out from the DNA. The repertoire has 200,000 to 250,000 clones, 80% of them found once; the top ten carry 4.5% to 7%. The V and J genes are TRBV27 and TRBJ2-1; the D gene is possibly TRBD2 (6 bases). This TCR derives from a woman in her 70s with acute or convalescent COVID-19. The source material was peripheral blood. The CDR3 nucleotides read TGTGCCAGCAGTTTATCTCCCCGACTAGGGGCCTATGAGCAGTTCTTC. This sequence encodes CASSLSPRLGAYEQFF.